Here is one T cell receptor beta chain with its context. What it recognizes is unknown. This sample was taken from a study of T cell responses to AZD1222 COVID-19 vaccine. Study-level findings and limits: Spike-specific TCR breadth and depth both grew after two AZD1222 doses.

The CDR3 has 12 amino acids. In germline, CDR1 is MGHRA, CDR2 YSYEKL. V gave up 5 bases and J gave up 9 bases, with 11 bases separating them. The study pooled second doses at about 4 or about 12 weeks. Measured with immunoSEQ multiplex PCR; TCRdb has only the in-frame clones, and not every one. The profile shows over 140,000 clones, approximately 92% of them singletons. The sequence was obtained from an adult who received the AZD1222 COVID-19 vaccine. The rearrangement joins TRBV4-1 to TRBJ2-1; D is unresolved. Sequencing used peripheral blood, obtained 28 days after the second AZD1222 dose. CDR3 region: CASSKVLGEQFF. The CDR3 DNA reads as TGCGCCAGCAGCAAGGTGTTGGGTGAGCAGTTCTTC.